What follows are 15 T cell receptor beta chains derived from one specimen sequenced in a study of post-analysis software for immune sequencing data. Study results and limitations: Compared with controls, patients had more of 4 to 6 TRBV segments, including TRBV5-6, TRBV5-1 and TRBV20-1.

Unique molecular identifiers tagged the TCR beta cDNA libraries. In TCRdb, the PCR reads were re-called with MiXCR into one record per CDR3 protein. The data show 450,000 or so distinct CDR3 sequences, roughly 45% seen once. Their antigens remain unidentified. The sample consisted of blood. These receptors were collected from a girl aged 5 to 17 with multiple sclerosis.

Note on this clonotype: The junction departs from the called germline gene at one end, perhaps through a read error. The V call is TRBV6-6, the J call TRBJ2-1, with TRBD2 as a possible D gene (6 bases). CDR3 size: 14 residues. The germline gives CDR1 MNHNY, CDR2 SVGAGI (reference sequence). The CDR3 region has the DNA TGCGCCAGCAGCTCCGGACCGGCGGGGAATGAGCAGTTCTTC. This codes for CASSSGPAGNEQFF.

The rearrangement uses TRBV13 and TRBJ2-7, with 11 positions matching TRBD2. Trimming at V came to 5 bases and at J to 4 bases, leaving 13 bases not matched to a gene. Germline CDR1 PRHDT, CDR2 FYEKMQ (reference sequence). This CDR3 region has 17 residues. The CDR3 is CASSTNGGSGRVYEQYF. CDR3 coding DNA: TGTGCCAGCAGCACCAATGGTGGTAGCGGGAGGGTTTACGAGCAGTACTTC.

The V gene is TRBV20-1, the J gene TRBJ2-2; D is unresolved. The CDR3 spans 12 residues. CDR1 is DFQATT, CDR2 SNEGSKA, per germline (reference sequence). The CDR3 bases are TGCCGGTCAAGGACCCCGTCCGGGGAGCTGTTTTTT. This encodes CRSRTPSGELFF.

The V gene is TRBV28, the J gene TRBJ2-7; unclear D gene. Trimming left V 6 bases short and J 0 bases short, with 6 bases between. Germline CDR1 and CDR2: MDHEN and SYDVKM. The CDR3 is 12 residues long. The CDR3 sequence is CASSVGSYEQYF. The DNA of the CDR3 is TGTGCCAGCAGCGTTGGCTCCTACGAGCAGTACTTC. The full variable domain, completed using reference TRBV28 and TRBJ2-7, is DVKVTQSSRYLVKRTGEKVFLECVQDMDHENMFWYRQDPGLGLRLIYFSYDVKMKEKGDIPEGYSVSREKKERFSLILESASTNQTSMYLCASSVGSYEQYFGPGTRLTVT.

V is TRBV5-1 and J is TRBJ1-2; tentatively, D is TRBD1 (5 bases). Germline-derived CDR1 and CDR2 are SGHRS and YFSETQ. The ends were cut back, 0 bases at V and 8 bases at J, with 14 bases in the middle. The CDR3 contains 14 residues. As DNA, the CDR3 is TGCGCCAGCAGCTTGGAACAGGCGAGGGGAGGCTACACCTTC. Its protein product is CASSLEQARGGYTF.

The rearrangement links TRBV12-3 or TRBV12-4 to TRBJ2-7; D ambiguous. V lost 1 base and J 4 bases, leaving 11 bases between the germline ends. There are 14 residues in the CDR3. The CDR3 loop is CASSLGGPMYEQYF. Here the CDR3 DNA reads TGTGCCAGCAGTTTAGGCGGACCCATGTACGAGCAGTACTTC.

CDR3 amino acids: CSAGQGGGETQYF. DNA of the CDR3: TGCAGCGCTGGACAGGGAGGAGGAGAGACCCAGTACTTC. The chain joins TRBV29-1 to TRBJ2-5; 8 positions agree with TRBD1. Germline trimming cut 7 bases from V and 4 bases from J; bases unmatched to any gene: 8. CDR3 length: 13 amino acids. Per germline, CDR1 SQVTM and CDR2 ANQGSEA.

This clonotype was seen a few times. The chain has TRBV20-1 and TRBJ2-3; D tentatively fits TRBD1 or TRBD2 (5 bases each). This CDR3 region has 14 residues. V lost 5 bases, J lost 2 bases, and 14 bases lay in between. The V gene's germline CDR1 is DFQATT and CDR2 SNEGSKA (reference sequence). CDR3 coding DNA: TGCAGTGCTCCCCGGGGCGCGACCACAGATACGCAGTATTTT. Protein sequence: CSAPRGATTDTQYF.

J is TRBJ2-1 and V is TRBV5-1; D remains unclear. This CDR3 region has 13 residues. Trimming shortened V by 0 bases and J by 5 bases, and 6 bases separated the two germline ends. CDR1 and CDR2 from the germline V gene are SGHRS and YFSETQ. The CDR3 nucleotides are TGCGCCAGCAGCTTGGGGGATAACAATGAGCAGTTCTTC. It is translated as CASSLGDNNEQFF.

The chain carries TRBV14 and TRBJ2-5; 7 nucleotides line up with TRBD2. The germline V gene encodes CDR1 SGHDN and CDR2 FVKESK. After removal of 2 bases from V and 4 bases from J, the junction contained 13 bases not matched to a gene. There are 17 residues in the CDR3. The CDR3: CASSQNRRLAKSETQYF. Here the CDR3 DNA reads TGTGCCAGCAGCCAAAACCGAAGACTAGCAAAGTCAGAGACCCAGTACTTC.

The rearrangement links TRBV15 to TRBJ1-4, with D unclear. CDR1 is LNHNV and CDR2 is YYDKDF in the germline V gene (reference sequence). This CDR3 spans 13 amino acids. Deletions cut 0 bases from V and 13 bases from J, with 12 bases between. CDR3 region: CATSRDEGLGLFF. CDR3 in DNA: TGTGCCACCAGCAGAGATGAGGGCCTTGGACTGTTTTTT.

V usage is TRBV10-3 and J usage is TRBJ2-1; 8 bases are shared with TRBD1. The V segment lost 4 bases and the J segment 7 bases; nucleotides outside the gene matches: 0. The CDR3 length is 12 residues. In germline, CDR1 is ENHRY, CDR2 SYGVKD. CDR3 residues: CAISGTGNEQFF. The CDR3 DNA follows: TGTGCCATCAGTGGGACAGGGAATGAGCAGTTCTTC.

The gene calls are TRBV28 and TRBJ1-2; maybe TRBD1 (6 bases). The V end lost 5 bases, the J end lost 3 bases, and 19 bases lay between the germline ends. Per germline, CDR1 MDHEN and CDR2 SYDVKM. CDR3 length equals 16 residues. CDR3 DNA: TGTGCCAGCAGTAATTCACAGGGTGGAGATTACTATGGCTACACCTTC. Its protein is CASSNSQGGDYYGYTF.

The chain recombines TRBV20-1 with TRBJ2-1; 8 bases are shared with TRBD2. Germline loops: CDR1 DFQATT, CDR2 SNEGSKA (reference sequence). Trimming took 5 bases from V and 4 from J; bases not matched to a gene: 7. This CDR3 is 14 amino acids long. The CDR3 DNA reads TGCAGTGCTGGGACTAGAAGTGAATACAATGAGCAGTTCTTC. It yields the protein CSAGTRSEYNEQFF.

The rearrangement links TRBV3-1 to TRBJ1-1; 9 bases match TRBD1. Germline assignment: CDR1 LGHDT and CDR2 YNNKEL (reference sequence). V lost 1 base, J lost 1 base, and 10 bases stayed unmatched. The CDR3 has 18 residues. The CDR3 is CASSQVVGQGYTNTEAFF. The CDR3 nucleotides read TGTGCCAGCAGCCAAGTCGTAGGACAGGGGTACACGAACACTGAAGCTTTCTTT.